This is a list of T cell receptor beta chains from one sample in a study of OX40 agonist ivuxolimab in advanced cancers. Clones were read by immunoSEQ multiplex PCR, and TCRdb kept only the in-frame ones, dropping some. The sample has some 44,000 clones, approximately 83% seen once; the top ten hold 0.38%. Specimen: CD4+ or CD8+ T cells sorted from blood, collected in a trial of the OX40 agonist ivuxolimab. The source of these receptors is an adult with an advanced solid tumor such as melanoma, head and neck, liver or kidney cancer. Each CDR3 is given with its conserved first and last residue. D genes are given only for firm matches. The size field is filled for only some rows; it gives once, few, many or a size class.

D | J | V | size | CDR3 | DNA
. | TRBJ2-7 | TRBV19 | few | CAIFGGQSPYEQYF | TGTGCCATCTTCGGGGGACAGTCCCCCTACGAGCAGTACTTC
TRBD2 | TRBJ2-2 | TRBV29-1 | . | CSVGGGTSGMGELFF | TGCAGCGTTGGTGGCGGGACTAGCGGGATGGGGGAGCTGTTTTTT
. | TRBJ2-1 | TRBV7-8 | . | CASSLGQDWGLAMGVSYNEQFF | TGTGCCAGCAGCTTAGGACAAGATTGGGGCTTAGCGATGGGAGTTTCCTACAATGAGCAGTTCTTC
TRBD2 | TRBJ2-1 | TRBV28 | . | CASCTSGTYNEQFF | TGTGCCAGCTGTACTAGCGGCACTTACAATGAGCAGTTCTTC
. | TRBJ2-6 | TRBV5-1 | . | CASSLGGNGANVLTF | TGCGCCAGCAGCTTGGGAGGGAATGGGGCCAACGTCCTGACTTTC
TRBD1 | TRBJ1-6 | TRBV5-1 | . | CASSLGTGLNSPLHF | TGCGCCAGCAGCCTGGGGACAGGGCTAAATTCACCCCTCCACTTT
. | TRBJ1-1 | TRBV10-2 | . | CASSESTGGDTEAFF | TGCGCCAGCAGTGAGTCGACGGGGGGAGACACTGAAGCTTTCTTT
. | TRBJ1-6 | TRBV4-1 | . | CASRGMVGGNSPLHF | TGCGCCAGCAGGGGGATGGTGGGGGGCAATTCACCCCTCCACTTT
TRBD1 | TRBJ1-3 | TRBV6-1 | . | CASSEGIGTGSGNTIYF | TGTGCCAGCAGTGAGGGGATCGGGACAGGCTCTGGAAACACCATATATTTT
. | TRBJ2-2 | TRBV5-1 | . | CASNSSLANTGELFF | TGCGCCAGCAACTCGAGTCTAGCAAACACCGGGGAGCTGTTTTTT
TRBD1 | TRBJ1-2 | TRBV5-6 | . | CASSLPGQGFLNYGYTF | TGTGCCAGCAGCCTACCGGGACAGGGCTTTCTAAACTATGGCTACACCTTC
TRBD1 | TRBJ1-2 | TRBV5-1 | . | CASSPGTGVYGYTF | TGCGCCAGCAGCCCCGGGACAGGGGTCTATGGCTACACCTTC
TRBD1 | TRBJ2-6 | TRBV27 | . | CASSPPPGQGVPGANVLTF | TGTGCCAGCAGTCCCCCACCGGGACAGGGGGTACCTGGGGCCAACGTCCTGACTTTC
. | TRBJ1-1 | TRBV30 | . | CAWGLRGGNTEAFF | TGTGCCTGGGGTCTCCGGGGGGGGAACACTGAAGCTTTCTTT
TRBD1 | TRBJ2-7 | TRBV6-1 | . | CASSDKGQGYYEQYF | TGTGCCAGCAGTGATAAGGGACAGGGTTACTACGAGCAGTACTTC
TRBD1 | TRBJ2-2 | TRBV7-6 | . | CASSLRNRGLTGELFF | TGTGCCAGCAGCTTACGGAACAGGGGGCTGACCGGGGAGCTGTTTTTT
. | TRBJ1-2 | TRBV28 | . | CASSLSGSGKNYGYTF | TGTGCCAGCAGTTTATCGGGTTCCGGAAAGAACTATGGCTACACCTTC
. | TRBJ2-7 | TRBV19 | . | CASSPTVRIEQYF | TGTGCCAGTAGTCCTACCGTGAGGATCGAGCAGTACTTC
TRBD2 | TRBJ2-7 | TRBV15 | . | CATSRDPTSGSSEQYF | TGTGCCACCAGCAGAGATCCGACTAGCGGGAGTAGTGAGCAGTACTTC